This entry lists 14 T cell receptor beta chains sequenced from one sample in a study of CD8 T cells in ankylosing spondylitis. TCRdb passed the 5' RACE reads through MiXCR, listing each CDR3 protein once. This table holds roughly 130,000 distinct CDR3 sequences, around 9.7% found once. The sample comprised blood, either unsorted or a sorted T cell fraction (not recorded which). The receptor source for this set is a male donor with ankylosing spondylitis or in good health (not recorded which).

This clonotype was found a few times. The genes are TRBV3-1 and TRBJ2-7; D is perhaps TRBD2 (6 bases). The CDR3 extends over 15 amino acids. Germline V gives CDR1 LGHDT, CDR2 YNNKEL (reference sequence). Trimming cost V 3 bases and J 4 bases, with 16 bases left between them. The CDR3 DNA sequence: TGTGCCAGCAGCCAGGATGGACGGGGGTGGTACGAGCAGTACTTC. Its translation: CASSQDGRGWYEQYF.

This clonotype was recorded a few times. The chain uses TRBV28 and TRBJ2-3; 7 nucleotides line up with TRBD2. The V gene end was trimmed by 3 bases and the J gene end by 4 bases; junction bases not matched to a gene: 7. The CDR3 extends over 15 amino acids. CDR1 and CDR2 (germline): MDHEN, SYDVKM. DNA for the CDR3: TGTGCCAGCAGTTTCGGAGCGGGGACTGCAGATACGCAGTATTTT. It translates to CASSFGAGTADTQYF.

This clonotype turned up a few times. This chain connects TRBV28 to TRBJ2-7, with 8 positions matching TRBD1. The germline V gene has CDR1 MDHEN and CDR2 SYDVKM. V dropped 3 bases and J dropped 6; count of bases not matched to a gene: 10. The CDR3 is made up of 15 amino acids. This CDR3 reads CASSLGQVSSGEQYF. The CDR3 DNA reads TGTGCCAGCAGTTTGGGACAGGTGTCCTCCGGCGAGCAGTACTTC.

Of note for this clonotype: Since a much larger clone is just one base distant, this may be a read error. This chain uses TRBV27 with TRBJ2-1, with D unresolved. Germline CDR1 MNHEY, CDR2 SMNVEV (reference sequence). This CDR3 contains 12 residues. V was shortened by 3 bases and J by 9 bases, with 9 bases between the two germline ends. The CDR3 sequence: CASSFMVGEQFF. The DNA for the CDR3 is TGTGCCAGCAGTTTCATGGTCGGTGAGCAGTTCTTC.

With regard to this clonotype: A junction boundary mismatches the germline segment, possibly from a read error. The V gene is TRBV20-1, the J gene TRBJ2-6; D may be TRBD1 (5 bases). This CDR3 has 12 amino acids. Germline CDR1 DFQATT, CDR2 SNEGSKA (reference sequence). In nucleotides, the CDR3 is TGCAGTGCTAGACCTGGGGCCAACGGCCTGACTTTC. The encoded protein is CSARPGANGLTF.

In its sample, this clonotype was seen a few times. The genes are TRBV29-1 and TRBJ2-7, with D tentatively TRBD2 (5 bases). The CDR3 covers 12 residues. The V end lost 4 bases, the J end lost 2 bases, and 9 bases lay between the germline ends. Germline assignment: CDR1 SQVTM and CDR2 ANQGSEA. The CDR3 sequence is CSVGGNTYEQYF. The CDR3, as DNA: TGCAGCGTTGGAGGGAATACCTACGAGCAGTACTTC.

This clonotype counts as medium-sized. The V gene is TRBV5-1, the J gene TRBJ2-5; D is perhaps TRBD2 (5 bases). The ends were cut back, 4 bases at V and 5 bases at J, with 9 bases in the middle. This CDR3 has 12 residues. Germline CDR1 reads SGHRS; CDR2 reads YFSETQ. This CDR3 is CASSGTGETQYF. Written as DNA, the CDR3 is TGCGCCAGCAGCGGAACGGGGGAGACCCAGTACTTC.

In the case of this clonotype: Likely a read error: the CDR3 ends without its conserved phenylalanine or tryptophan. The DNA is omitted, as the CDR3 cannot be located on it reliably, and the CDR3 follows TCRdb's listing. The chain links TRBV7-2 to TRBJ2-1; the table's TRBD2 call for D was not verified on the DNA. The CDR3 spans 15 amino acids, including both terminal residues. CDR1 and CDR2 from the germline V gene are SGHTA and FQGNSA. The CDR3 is CASSSGLAGGPLSTL.

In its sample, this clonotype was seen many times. CDR3 sequence: CASSPAAAKNIQYF. CDR3 coding DNA: TGTGCCAGCAGCCCGGCTGCGGCCAAAAACATTCAGTACTTC. V gene TRBV5-5 combines with J gene TRBJ2-4; no definite D call. The V and J ends lost 4 bases and 1 base respectively, with 9 bases between them. CDR1 and CDR2 (germline): SGHKS, YYEKEE (reference sequence). The length of the CDR3 is 14 residues.

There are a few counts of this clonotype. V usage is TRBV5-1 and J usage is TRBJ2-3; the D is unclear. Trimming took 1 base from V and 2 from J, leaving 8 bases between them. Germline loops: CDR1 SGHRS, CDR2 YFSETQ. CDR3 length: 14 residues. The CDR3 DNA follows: TGCGCCAGCAGCTTGCGTTCCATCACAGATACGCAGTATTTT. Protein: CASSLRSITDTQYF.

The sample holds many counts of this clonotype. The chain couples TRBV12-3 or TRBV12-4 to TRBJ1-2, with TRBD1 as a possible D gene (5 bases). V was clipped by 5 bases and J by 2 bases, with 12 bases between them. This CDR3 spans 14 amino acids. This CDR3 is CASSDRNSNYGYTF. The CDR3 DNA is TGTGCCAGCAGTGACAGAAACAGCAACTATGGCTACACCTTC.

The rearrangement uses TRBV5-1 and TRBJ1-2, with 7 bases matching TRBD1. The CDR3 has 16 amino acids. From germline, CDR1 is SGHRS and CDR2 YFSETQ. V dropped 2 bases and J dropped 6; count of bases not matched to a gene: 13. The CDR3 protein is CASSLENQGGADGYTF. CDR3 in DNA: TGCGCCAGCAGCTTAGAAAATCAAGGGGGCGCCGATGGCTACACCTTC.

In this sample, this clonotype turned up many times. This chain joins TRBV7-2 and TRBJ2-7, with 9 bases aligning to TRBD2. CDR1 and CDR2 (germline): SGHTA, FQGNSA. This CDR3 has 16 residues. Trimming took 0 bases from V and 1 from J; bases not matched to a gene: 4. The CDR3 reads CASSLASSGASYEQYF. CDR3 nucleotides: TGTGCCAGCAGCTTAGCGTCTAGCGGGGCATCCTACGAGCAGTACTTC. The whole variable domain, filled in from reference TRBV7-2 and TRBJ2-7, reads GAGVSQSPSNKVTEKGKDVELRCDPISGHTALYWYRQSLGQGLEFLIYFQGNSAPDKSGLPSDRFSAERTGGSVSTLTIQRTQQEDSAVYLCASSLASSGASYEQYFGPGTRLTVT.

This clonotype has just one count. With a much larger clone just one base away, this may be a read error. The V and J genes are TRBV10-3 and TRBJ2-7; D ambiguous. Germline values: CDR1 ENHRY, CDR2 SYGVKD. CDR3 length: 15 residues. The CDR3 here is CAISEVRPSPYDQYF. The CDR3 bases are TGTGCCATCAGTGAAGTACGGCCTTCGCCCTACGACCAGTACTTC.